A selection of T cell receptor beta chains follows, all from one sample in a study of T cell responses to AZD1222 COVID-19 vaccine. The repertoire was sequenced with immunoSEQ multiplex PCR; TCRdb's copy has only in-frame clones and lacks some. The profile shows 150,000 or so clones, 89% of them singletons. Sequencing used peripheral blood, obtained on day 0 of AZD1222 vaccination. The receptors originated from an adult in good health. The CDR3 runs from the conserved cysteine through the conserved F or W. D genes are given only for firm matches. The listing skips clone size in some rows; elsewhere it reads once, few, many or a size class.

cdr3_length j_call clone_size d_call v_call cdr3_nt cdr3_aa
14 TRBJ2-7 . . TRBV19 TGTGCCAGTAGTATGGAAGTGTTTGAGTACGAGCAGTACTTC CASSMEVFEYEQYF
15 TRBJ2-1 . . TRBV11-2 TGTGCCAGCAGCTTGATCGGGGCGGGGTTCGATGAGCAGTTCTTC CASSLIGAGFDEQFF
15 TRBJ1-1 . . TRBV7-9 TGTGCCAGCAGCTCCCCGGGGGGCAGGAACACTGAAGCTTTCTTT CASSSPGGRNTEAFF
16 TRBJ2-1 . . TRBV7-9 TGTGCCAGCAGCACCCGTCAAAACGCCTCCCCCAATGAGCAGTTCTTC CASSTRQNASPNEQFF
14 TRBJ2-5 . . TRBV7-2 TGTGCCAGCAGCTTACTCTCTAGCGCAGAGACCCAGTACTTC CASSLLSSAETQYF
14 TRBJ1-4 once . TRBV4-3 TGCGCCAGCAGCCAAGAACCGGGTTATGAAAAACTGTTTTTT CASSQEPGYEKLFF
13 TRBJ1-5 once . TRBV12-3/TRBV12-4 TGTGCCAGCAGTTTACTTCGGAATCAGCCCCAGCATTTT CASSLLRNQPQHF
14 TRBJ1-5 . . TRBV7-9 TGTGCCAGCAGCTCCGGAGGGTATAATCAGCCCCAGCATTTT CASSSGGYNQPQHF
13 TRBJ2-2 . . TRBV13 TGTGCCAGCAGGTCACAGGGCTCCGGGGAGCTGTTTTTT CASRSQGSGELFF
13 TRBJ2-7 . . TRBV6-1 TGTGCCAGCAGTGAATCCGAGTACTACGAGCAGTACTTC CASSESEYYEQYF
17 TRBJ2-3 once TRBD2 TRBV4-3 TGCGCCAGCAGCCATGGACGGACTAGCGGGGACACAGATACGCAGTATTTT CASSHGRTSGDTDTQYF
19 TRBJ2-5 . TRBD2 TRBV7-8 TGTGCCAGCAGAACAAGGGGACTAGCGGGAGATGCTGGGCAAGAGACCCAGTACTTC CASRTRGLAGDAGQETQYF
11 TRBJ1-2 . . TRBV24-1 TGTGCCACCAGTGATTGGGGTGGCTACACCTTC CATSDWGGYTF
17 TRBJ2-1 once TRBD2 TRBV7-9 TGTGCCAGCAGCTTAGGGGAGACTAGCGGGAGTGCTAATGAGCAGTTCTTC CASSLGETSGSANEQFF
14 TRBJ2-7 . . TRBV28 TGTGCCAGCAGTTTTGGGGGGACCGTCTACGAGCAGTACTTC CASSFGGTVYEQYF
18 TRBJ2-3 . . TRBV27 TGTGCCAGCAGTTTATCGGAGAGCGGCGCAGTCTTGGGAGATACGCAGTATTTT CASSLSESGAVLGDTQYF
12 TRBJ2-2 . . TRBV7-9 TGTGCCAGCAGCTTCTACACCGGGGAGCTGTTTTTT CASSFYTGELFF
15 TRBJ2-3 . TRBD2 TRBV7-3 TGTGCCAGCAGCTTAAGCGGGGGGTTGACAGATACGCAGTATTTT CASSLSGGLTDTQYF
14 TRBJ1-6 . . TRBV29-1 TGCAGCGTCCGCTTCGGGACTAATAATTCACCCCTCCACTTT CSVRFGTNNSPLHF
16 TRBJ2-1 few TRBD2 TRBV5-4 TGTGCCAGCAGCTCCTGGACTAGCGGGCGGCGGAATGAGCAGTTCTTC CASSSWTSGRRNEQFF
14 TRBJ2-7 once . TRBV6-2/TRBV6-3 TGTGCCAGCAGTTATAATACGGAGTCTTACGAGCAGTACTTC CASSYNTESYEQYF
13 TRBJ2-3 once . TRBV19 TGTGCCAGTAGCAGGGACCTATTCGATACGCAGTATTTT CASSRDLFDTQYF
11 TRBJ2-1 once . TRBV20-1 TGCAGTGCTAGACAAGACCATGAGCAGTTCTTC CSARQDHEQFF
14 TRBJ1-4 . . TRBV7-9 TGTGCCAGCAGCACCGGACTTACCGATGAAAAACTGTTTTTT CASSTGLTDEKLFF
16 TRBJ1-5 . . TRBV28 TGTGCCAGCATTCAAGAGGCCTACAGGGCCCATCAGCCCCAGCATTTT CASIQEAYRAHQPQHF
16 TRBJ2-7 once TRBD2 TRBV28 TGTGCCAGCAGTCATACACTAGCGGGGAGCTCCTACGAGCAGTACTTC CASSHTLAGSSYEQYF
16 TRBJ1-6 . . TRBV13 TGTGCCAGCAGCTTAGAAGGGGGGCCTCTTAATTCACCCCTCCACTTT CASSLEGGPLNSPLHF
14 TRBJ2-7 . . TRBV7-8 TGTGCCAGCAGCTTAGTTTGGCAGGGCTACGAGCAGTACTTC CASSLVWQGYEQYF
18 TRBJ2-2 . . TRBV28 TGTGCCAGCAGTTTTCATTTTAGCTCAACCGCGAACACCGGGGAGCTGTTTTTT CASSFHFSSTANTGELFF
13 TRBJ1-5 . . TRBV5-6 TGTGCCAGCAGCTTCAGGGGTAATCAGCCTCAGCATTTT CASSFRGNQPQHF
13 TRBJ2-7 . TRBD2 TRBV19 TGTGCCACCAAACCGGGAGGGGGTTACGAGCAGTACTTC CATKPGGGYEQYF
15 TRBJ1-2 . TRBD1 TRBV5-1 TGCGCCAGCAGCTCAAGGGGACAGGCTAACTATGGCTACACCTTC CASSSRGQANYGYTF
14 TRBJ1-1 once . TRBV18 TGTGCCAGCTCACCCCAAGGGAGAGGAACTGAAGCTTTCTTT CASSPQGRGTEAFF
12 TRBJ1-5 . . TRBV6-2/TRBV6-3 TGTGCCAGCAGTAAGCTAGGGCAGCCCCAGCATTTT CASSKLGQPQHF
14 TRBJ2-5 . TRBD1 TRBV29-1 TGCAGCGTTGAAGCCCGGGACAGTCAAGAGACCCAGTACTTC CSVEARDSQETQYF
11 TRBJ2-2 . . TRBV7-9 TGTGCCAGCAGCTTAGGACGGGAGCTGTTTTTT CASSLGRELFF
17 TRBJ2-1 . . TRBV4-1 TGCGCCAGCAGACAAGGGGGAGCGAGGAACTCCTACAATGAGCAGTTCTTC CASRQGGARNSYNEQFF
17 TRBJ1-4 . . TRBV5-1 TGCGCCAGCAGCTTGTTTCGCAGGAAGGCAACTAATGAAAAACTGTTTTTT CASSLFRRKATNEKLFF
15 TRBJ2-7 few . TRBV6-5 TGTGCCAGCAGTTACGCGGAATGGGGTTCCTACGAGCAGTACTTC CASSYAEWGSYEQYF
13 TRBJ2-5 . . TRBV7-3 TGTGCCAGCAGCATAGCCAGGGGCGAGACCCAGTACTTC CASSIARGETQYF
15 TRBJ1-5 . TRBD1 TRBV19 TGTGCCAGTAAGGACGAGACAGGGATCAATCAGCCCCAGCATTTT CASKDETGINQPQHF
15 TRBJ1-6 few . TRBV27 TGTGCCAGCAGTTACCAGAGGAGTGGTAATTCACCCCTCCACTTT CASSYQRSGNSPLHF